This T cell receptor (beta chain) was sequenced in a study of blood T cell repertoires in COVID-19. Background on the study: The United States, Italy and Spain provided the acute and convalescent COVID-19 samples. PBMCs, B-cell-depleted T cells, or T cells provided the cDNA or gDNA that made up the material.

The data were produced by immunoSEQ multiplex PCR, yet TCRdb's version contains in-frame clones alone and is incomplete. The data hold about 140,000 clones, with 84% observed a single time. Study members were between 18 and 89 years old and lived in approximately 25 US regions. The sequencing sample was made of PBMCs or T cells enriched from blood (not recorded which). This clonotype originated in a woman aged 18-35 years who had been exposed to COVID-19.

The CDR3 loop is CASSVARTNQPQHF. CDR3 coding DNA: TGTGCCAGCAGTGTGGCCAGAACCAATCAGCCCCAGCATTTT. The rearrangement uses TRBV2 and TRBJ1-5; D ambiguous. The V gene lost 4 bases and the J gene lost 3 bases, with 10 bases spanning the gap. CDR3 size: 14 residues. Germline loops: CDR1 SNHLY, CDR2 FYNNEI.